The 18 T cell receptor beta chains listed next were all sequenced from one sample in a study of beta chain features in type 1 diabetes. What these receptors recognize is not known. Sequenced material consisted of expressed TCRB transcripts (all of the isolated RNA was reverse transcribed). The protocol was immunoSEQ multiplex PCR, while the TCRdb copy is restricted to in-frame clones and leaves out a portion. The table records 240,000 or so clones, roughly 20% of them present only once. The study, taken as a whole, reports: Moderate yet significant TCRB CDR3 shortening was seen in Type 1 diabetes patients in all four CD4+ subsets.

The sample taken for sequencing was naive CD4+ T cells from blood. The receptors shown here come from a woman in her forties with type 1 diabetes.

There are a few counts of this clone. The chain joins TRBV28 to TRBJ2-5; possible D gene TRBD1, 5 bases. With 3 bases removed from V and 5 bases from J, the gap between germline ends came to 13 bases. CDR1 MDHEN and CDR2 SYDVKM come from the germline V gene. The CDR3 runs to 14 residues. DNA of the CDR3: TGTGCCAGCAGTTTCGGACAAATTTTCGAGACCCAGTACTTC. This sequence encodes CASSFGQIFETQYF.

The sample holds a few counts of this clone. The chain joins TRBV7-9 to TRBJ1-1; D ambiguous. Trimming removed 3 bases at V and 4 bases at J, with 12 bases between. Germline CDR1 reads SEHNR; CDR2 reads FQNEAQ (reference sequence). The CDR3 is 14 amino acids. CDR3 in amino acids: CASSLPQRGTEAFF. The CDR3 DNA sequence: TGTGCCAGCAGCTTGCCCCAGCGAGGCACTGAAGCTTTCTTT.

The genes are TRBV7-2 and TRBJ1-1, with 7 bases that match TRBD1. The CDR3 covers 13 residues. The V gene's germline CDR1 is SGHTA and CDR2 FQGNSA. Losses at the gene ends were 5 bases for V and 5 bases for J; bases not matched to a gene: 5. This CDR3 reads CASSLTGETEAFF. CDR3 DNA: TGTGCCAGCAGCCTCACAGGGGAAACTGAAGCTTTCTTT.

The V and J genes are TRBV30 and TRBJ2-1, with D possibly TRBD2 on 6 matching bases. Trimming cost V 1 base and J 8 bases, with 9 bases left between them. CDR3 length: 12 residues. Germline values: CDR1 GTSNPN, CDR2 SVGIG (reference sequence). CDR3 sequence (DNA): TGTGCCTGGAGTGGGAGGGGTTATGAGCAGTTCTTC. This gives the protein CAWSGRGYEQFF.

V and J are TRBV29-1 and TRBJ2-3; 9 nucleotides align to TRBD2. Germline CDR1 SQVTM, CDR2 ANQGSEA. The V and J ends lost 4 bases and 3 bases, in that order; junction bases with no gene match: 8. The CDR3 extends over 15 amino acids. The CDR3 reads CSVAVAGVVTDTQYF. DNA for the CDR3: TGCAGCGTTGCTGTAGCGGGAGTGGTTACAGATACGCAGTATTTT.

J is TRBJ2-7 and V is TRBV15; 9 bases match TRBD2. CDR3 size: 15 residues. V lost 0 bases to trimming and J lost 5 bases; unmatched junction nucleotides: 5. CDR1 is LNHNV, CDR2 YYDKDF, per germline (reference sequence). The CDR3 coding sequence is TGTGCCACCAGCAGAGACTTAGCGGGAGCCCACGAGCAGTACTTC. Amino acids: CATSRDLAGAHEQYF.

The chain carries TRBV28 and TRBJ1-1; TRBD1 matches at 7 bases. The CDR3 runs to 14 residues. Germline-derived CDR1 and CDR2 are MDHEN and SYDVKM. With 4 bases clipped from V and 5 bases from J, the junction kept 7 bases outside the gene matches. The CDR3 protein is CASSSPTGETEAFF. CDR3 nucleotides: TGTGCCAGCAGTTCCCCTACAGGGGAGACTGAAGCTTTCTTT.

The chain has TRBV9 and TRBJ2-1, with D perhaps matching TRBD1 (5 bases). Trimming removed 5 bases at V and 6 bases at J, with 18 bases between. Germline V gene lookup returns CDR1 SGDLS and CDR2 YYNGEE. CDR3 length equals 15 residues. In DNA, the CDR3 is TGTGCCAGCAGTCCCGATAGCCGTGGGGCCAATGAGCAGTTCTTC. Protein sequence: CASSPDSRGANEQFF.

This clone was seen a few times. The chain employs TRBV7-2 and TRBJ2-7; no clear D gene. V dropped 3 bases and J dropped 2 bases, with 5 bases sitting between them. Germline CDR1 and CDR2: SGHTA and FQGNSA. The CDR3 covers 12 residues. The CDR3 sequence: CASSFQAYEQYF. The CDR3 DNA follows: TGTGCCAGCAGCTTTCAGGCCTACGAGCAGTACTTC. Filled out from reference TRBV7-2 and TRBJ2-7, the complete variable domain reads GAGVSQSPSNKVTEKGKDVELRCDPISGHTALYWYRQSLGQGLEFLIYFQGNSAPDKSGLPSDRFSAERTGGSVSTLTIQRTQQEDSAVYLCASSFQAYEQYFGPGTRLTVT.

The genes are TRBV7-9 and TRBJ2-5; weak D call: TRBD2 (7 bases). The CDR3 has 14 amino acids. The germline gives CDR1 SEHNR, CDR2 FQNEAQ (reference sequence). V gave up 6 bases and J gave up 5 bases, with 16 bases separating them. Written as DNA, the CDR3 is TGTGCCAGCAGTGGGGGGGCCCTTTCGGAGACCCAGTACTTC. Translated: CASSGGALSETQYF.

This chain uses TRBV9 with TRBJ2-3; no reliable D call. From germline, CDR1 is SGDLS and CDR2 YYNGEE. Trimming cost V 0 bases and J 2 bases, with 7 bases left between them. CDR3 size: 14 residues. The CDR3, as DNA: TGTGCCAGCAGCGTAGTGCAGTACACAGATACGCAGTATTTT. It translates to CASSVVQYTDTQYF.

This chain's CDR3 is CASSLRGRAEAFF. CDR3 DNA sequence: TGTGCCAGCAGTTTGAGGGGGCGAGCTGAAGCTTTCTTT. J is TRBJ1-1 and V is TRBV27; 7 positions agree with TRBD1. V lost 3 bases and J lost 6; bases outside the gene matches: 4. This CDR3 region has 13 residues. Germline CDR1 reads MNHEY; CDR2 reads SMNVEV (reference sequence).

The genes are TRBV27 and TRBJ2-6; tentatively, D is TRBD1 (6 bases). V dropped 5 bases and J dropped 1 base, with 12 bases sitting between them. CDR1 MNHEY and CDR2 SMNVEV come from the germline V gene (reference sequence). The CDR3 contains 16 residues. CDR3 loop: CASSRPTGSGANVLTF. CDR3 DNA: TGTGCCAGCAGTCGCCCGACAGGATCTGGGGCCAACGTCCTGACTTTC. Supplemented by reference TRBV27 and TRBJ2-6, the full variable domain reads EAQVTQNPRYLITVTGKKLTVTCSQNMNHEYMSWYRQDPGLGLRQIYYSMNVEVTDKGDVPEGYKVSRKEKRNFPLILESPSPNQTSLYFCASSRPTGSGANVLTFGAGSRLTVL.

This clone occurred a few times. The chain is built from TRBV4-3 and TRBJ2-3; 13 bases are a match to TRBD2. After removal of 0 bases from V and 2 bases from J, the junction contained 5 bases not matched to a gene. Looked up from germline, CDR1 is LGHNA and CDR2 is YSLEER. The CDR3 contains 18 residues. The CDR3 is CASSQERGLAGHTDTQYF. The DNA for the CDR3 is TGCGCCAGCAGCCAAGAAAGGGGACTAGCGGGACACACAGATACGCAGTATTTT.

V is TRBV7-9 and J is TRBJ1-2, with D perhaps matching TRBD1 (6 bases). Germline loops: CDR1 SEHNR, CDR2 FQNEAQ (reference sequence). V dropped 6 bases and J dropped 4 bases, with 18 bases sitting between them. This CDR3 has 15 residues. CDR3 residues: CASRLQGGGGYGYTF. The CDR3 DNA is TGTGCCAGCAGATTACAGGGAGGAGGCGGCTATGGCTACACCTTC.

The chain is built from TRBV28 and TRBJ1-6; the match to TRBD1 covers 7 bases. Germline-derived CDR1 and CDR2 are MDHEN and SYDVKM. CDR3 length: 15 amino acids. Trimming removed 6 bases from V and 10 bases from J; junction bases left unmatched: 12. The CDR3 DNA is TGTGCCAGCAGGTCGCCTGGACAGGTCAACTCACCCCTCCACTTT. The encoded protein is CASRSPGQVNSPLHF.

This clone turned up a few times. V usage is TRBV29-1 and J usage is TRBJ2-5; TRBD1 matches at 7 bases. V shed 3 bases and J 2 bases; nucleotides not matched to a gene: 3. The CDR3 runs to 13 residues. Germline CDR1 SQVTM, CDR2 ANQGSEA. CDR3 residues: CSVEGRGQETQYF. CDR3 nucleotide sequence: TGCAGCGTTGAGGGCAGGGGGCAAGAGACCCAGTACTTC.

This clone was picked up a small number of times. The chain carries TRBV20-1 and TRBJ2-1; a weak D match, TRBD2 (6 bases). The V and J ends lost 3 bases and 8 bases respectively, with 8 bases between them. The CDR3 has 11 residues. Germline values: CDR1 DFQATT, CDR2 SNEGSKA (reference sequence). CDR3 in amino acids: CSASGSHEQFF. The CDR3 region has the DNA TGCAGTGCTAGCGGGAGTCATGAGCAGTTCTTC.